This T cell receptor beta chain was observed in a study of cytomegalovirus exposure and HLA in healthy donors. This clone was recorded a few times. Germline CDR1 reads SGHTA; CDR2 reads FQGNSA. Germline trimming cut 5 bases from V and 4 bases from J; bases unmatched to any gene: 6. CDR3 length: 15 amino acids. The study ran its PCR with 60 Vbeta and 13 Jbeta primers. Sequencing was performed with immunoSEQ multiplex PCR; in TCRdb, only in-frame clones are kept and a portion is missing. This sample has 150,000 to 200,000 clones, with roughly 87% found just once. This TCR was sampled from a middle-aged man in good health and CMV-seropositive. The chain recombines TRBV7-2 with TRBJ1-5; 9 bases fit TRBD1. The material sequenced was PBMCs. CDR3 loop: CASSTPDRGNQPQHF. CDR3 nucleotide sequence: TGTGCCAGCAGCACACCGGACAGGGGAAATCAGCCCCAGCATTTT.